Below, one TCR beta chain is given with its context. Its antigen is undetermined. The data were taken from a study of cytomegalovirus exposure and HLA in healthy donors. Study summary: Later, an analysis reported that the 130 or so validation repertoires had used the same platform as the roughly 720 first-cohort repertoires. Study-level results: Testing in vitro showed a few CMV-associated chains specific for CMV antigens.

The CDR3 spans 14 residues. Germline values: CDR1 SGHDT, CDR2 YYEEEE. Trimming left V 0 bases short and J 1 base short, with 7 bases between. Generated by immunoSEQ multiplex PCR, the TCRdb table keeps only in-frame clones and is missing some. In the table there are 65,000 to 75,000 clones, around 94% of which are singletons. The chain is built from TRBV5-6 and TRBJ1-2; D uncertain. Source material: PBMCs. The clonotype comes from a woman aged 18-29 years in good health and CMV-seropositive. Here the CDR3 reads CASSLEAYNYGYTF. The DNA of the CDR3 is TGTGCCAGCAGCTTGGAAGCTTATAACTATGGCTACACCTTC. The full variable domain, its missing parts supplied by reference TRBV5-6 and TRBJ1-2, is DAGVTQSPTHLIKTRGQQVTLRCSPKSGHDTVSWYQQALGQGPQFIFQYYEEEERQRGNFPDRFSGHQFPNYSSELNVNALLLGDSALYLCASSLEAYNYGYTFGSGTRLTVV.